The T cell receptor (beta chain) under discussion was sequenced for a study of T cells in Graves' hyperthyroidism and ophthalmopathy. Study context: Peripheral blood was obtained at initial diagnosis, preceding any treatment.

Amplification targeted TCR beta CDR3 regions from RNA transcripts. Initially, a first-round RT-PCR of the TCR CDR3 employed the HTBI primer set. TCRdb reprocessed the multiplex PCR reads via MiXCR and lists one record per CDR3 protein. The sample includes about 360,000 distinct CDR3 sequences, around a quarter seen only once; the top ten take about 70%. Germline loops: CDR1 MNHNS, CDR2 SASEGT. The junction had 8 bases not matched to a gene; V was cut back by 6 bases and J by 4 bases. CDR3 length: 14 amino acids. Graves' hyperthyroidism without ophthalmopathy progression within 18 months was termed stable. Based on clinical symptoms, serum thyroxine and TRAb, thyroid ultrasound and orbital computed tomography, diagnoses were reached. PBMCs were derived from approximately 10 ml fresh peripheral blood.

The TCR comes from a man aged 50 or older with Graves' hyperthyroidism. The chain uses TRBV6-1 and TRBJ2-5; 7 bases are a match to TRBD1. The sequencing input was blood. CDR3 protein: CASRTTGDGETQYF. CDR3 DNA: TGTGCCAGCAGAACTACAGGGGACGGAGAGACCCAGTACTTC.